A single sample is the source of the 17 T cell receptor beta chains below, sequenced in a study of OX40 agonist ivuxolimab in advanced cancers. Generated by immunoSEQ multiplex PCR, the TCRdb table keeps only in-frame clones and is missing some. The table lists around 30,000 clones, 90% of them singletons. The sequencing used CD4+ or CD8+ T cells sorted from blood, collected in a trial of the OX40 agonist ivuxolimab. These receptors were taken from an adult with an advanced solid tumor such as melanoma, head and neck, liver or kidney cancer.

This clone appeared once. The CDR3 region is CASSPKTSGRADTQYF. The CDR3 coding sequence is TGTGCCAGCAGTCCTAAGACTAGCGGGAGAGCAGATACGCAGTATTTT. The chain recombines TRBV27 with TRBJ2-3, with 12 positions matching TRBD2. CDR3 length: 16 residues. V was clipped by 5 bases and J by 4 bases; unmatched bases: 7. The germline V gene encodes CDR1 MNHEY and CDR2 SMNVEV (reference sequence).

The rearrangement links TRBV14 to TRBJ2-1, with 9 bases aligning to TRBD2. Per the germline V gene, CDR1 is SGHDN and CDR2 is FVKESK. V trimming: 0 bases; J trimming: 2 bases; junction bases outside the gene matches: 5. The CDR3 is 17 amino acids. The CDR3 spells CASSQDWGGRAYNEQFF. The CDR3 DNA reads TGTGCCAGCAGCCAAGACTGGGGCGGGAGGGCCTACAATGAGCAGTTCTTC.

V usage is TRBV6-5 and J usage is TRBJ1-2; 7 bases fit TRBD1. The CDR3 extends over 12 amino acids. Trimming removed 4 bases from V and 8 bases from J; junction bases left unmatched: 4. Germline V CDR1 and CDR2: MNHEY, SVGAGI. CDR3 coding DNA: TGTGCCAGCAGTTCCGACAGGGTAGGCTACACCTTC. As protein: CASSSDRVGYTF.

Note on this clone: Compared with germline, one end of the junction differs, possibly owing to a read error. The chain employs TRBV9 and TRBJ2-7, with D possibly TRBD2 on 5 matching bases. Germline V gene lookup returns CDR1 SGDLS and CDR2 YYNGEE. The CDR3 extends over 16 amino acids. The CDR3 protein is CASSVDFSATSSEQYF. DNA of the CDR3: TGTGCCAGCAGCGTAGACTTTAGCGCCACCTCCTCCGAGCAGTACTTC.

The V call is TRBV6-4, the J call TRBJ2-7, with 10 bases fitting TRBD2. V dropped 0 bases and J dropped 3; count of bases not matched to a gene: 14. Germline V CDR1 and CDR2: MRHNA, SNTAGT. The length of the CDR3 is 19 residues. The CDR3 DNA follows: TGTGCCAGCAGTGACTCTCGCCTAGCGGGAGTCTGGGGACACTACGAGCAGTACTTC. This encodes CASSDSRLAGVWGHYEQYF.

The J gene is TRBJ2-1, the V gene TRBV11-2, with 7 bases fitting TRBD2. CDR1 is SGHAT, CDR2 FQNNGV, per germline. The CDR3 has 16 amino acids. The J segment lost 6 bases and the V segment lost 5 bases, leaving 13 bases of the junction unmatched. CDR3 sequence reads: CASSDTTGGLFNEQFF. The DNA for the CDR3 is TGTGCCAGCAGCGACACCACGGGAGGCCTATTCAATGAGCAGTTCTTC.

The chain is built from TRBV7-9 and TRBJ2-5; D may correspond to TRBD1 or TRBD2 (5 bases each). Germline loops: CDR1 SEHNR, CDR2 FQNEAQ (reference sequence). This CDR3 region has 14 residues. Trimming took off 5 bases at V and 1 base at J, with 11 bases between the two ends. CDR3 in amino acids: CASSQGRIQETQYF. CDR3 nucleotide sequence: TGTGCCAGCAGCCAGGGACGGATCCAAGAGACCCAGTACTTC.

The table lists this clone with a few counts. CDR3 residues: CASSGRQGNTIYF. For the CDR3, the DNA is TGTGCCAGCAGCGGAAGACAGGGAAACACCATATATTTT. The chain links TRBV9 to TRBJ1-3, with TRBD1 as a possible D gene (5 bases). The CDR3 has 13 amino acids. Germline CDR1 reads SGDLS; CDR2 reads YYNGEE. Trimming stripped 3 bases from V and 4 bases from J, with 8 bases between.

The table lists this clone with a few counts. The rearrangement links TRBV28 to TRBJ1-2; TRBD1 is a possible D gene (5 bases). This CDR3 spans 14 amino acids. With 3 bases removed from V and 8 bases from J, the gap between germline ends came to 16 bases. Germline loops: CDR1 MDHEN, CDR2 SYDVKM. The CDR3 loop reads CASSFFSGREGYTF. The CDR3 DNA sequence: TGTGCCAGCAGTTTTTTTTCAGGGCGAGAGGGCTACACCTTC.

The chain has TRBV6-6 and TRBJ1-3; D not certain. Germline V lookup: CDR1 MNHNY, CDR2 SVGAGI (reference sequence). Trimming left V 3 bases short and J 1 base short, with 10 bases between. The CDR3 totals 15 residues. Written as DNA, the CDR3 is TGTGCCAGCAGTTATGAGGCACCTTCTGGAAACACCATATATTTT. Translated, it gives CASSYEAPSGNTIYF.

This chain links TRBV16 with TRBJ1-5; possible D gene TRBD1, 5 bases. V lost 5 bases, J lost 3 bases, and 11 bases lay in between. Germline V gene sequence: CDR1 KGHSY, CDR2 FQNENV. This CDR3 contains 14 residues. The CDR3 spells CASSWGENNQPQHF. CDR3 nucleotide sequence: TGTGCCAGCAGCTGGGGCGAGAACAATCAGCCCCAGCATTTT.

This clone is medium-sized (0.01 to 0.1%) by share. The chain recombines TRBV11-2 with TRBJ1-2; D remains unclear. Per the germline V gene, CDR1 is SGHAT and CDR2 is FQNNGV. The CDR3 spans 15 residues. V lost 1 base and J 4 bases, leaving 13 bases between the germline ends. The DNA for the CDR3 is TGTGCCAGCAGCTTAGGCCGCGACGGGTTCTATGGCTACACCTTC. The encoded protein is CASSLGRDGFYGYTF.

V and J are TRBV9 and TRBJ2-7, with 7 bases aligning to TRBD2. CDR1 and CDR2 (germline): SGDLS, YYNGEE. The CDR3 length is 16 residues. V shed 0 bases and J 0 bases; nucleotides not matched to a gene: 6. The CDR3: CASSVDEGGGSYEQYF. The CDR3 DNA follows: TGTGCCAGCAGCGTAGATGAGGGCGGGGGCTCCTACGAGCAGTACTTC.

This rearrangement joins TRBV6-4 to TRBJ2-7; D possibly matches TRBD1 or TRBD2 (5 bases each). Trimming cost V 5 bases and J 5 bases, with 13 bases left between them. The CDR3 length is 13 residues. The germline V gene has CDR1 MRHNA and CDR2 SNTAGT. The CDR3 loop reads CASSPGRGHEQYF. In nucleotides, the CDR3 is TGTGCCAGCAGTCCTGGCCGGGGCCACGAGCAGTACTTC.

The CDR3 DNA reads TGTGCCAGCGGTTTTCTAGCTCCGCACACCGGGGAGCTGTTTTTT. Its protein is CASGFLAPHTGELFF. The rearrangement joins TRBV6-5 to TRBJ2-2; tentative D call: TRBD2 (5 bases). The CDR3 consists of 15 residues. The V gene's germline CDR1 is MNHEY and CDR2 SVGAGI. The V and J ends lost 8 bases and 3 bases respectively, with 16 bases between them.

This clone is medium-sized by share. CDR3 region: CASSFPQNTEAFF. In DNA form, the CDR3 reads TGTGCCAGCAGCTTCCCACAGAACACTGAAGCTTTCTTT. This chain uses TRBV5-8 with TRBJ1-1; the D is unclear. This CDR3 is 13 amino acids long. Trimming stripped 2 bases from V and 1 base from J, with 6 bases between. Germline V gene lookup returns CDR1 SGHTS and CDR2 YDEGEE. The whole variable domain, remainder taken from reference TRBV5-8 and TRBJ1-1, is EAGVTQSPTHLIKTRGQQATLRCSPISGHTSVYWYQQALGLGLQFLLWYDEGEERNRGNFPPRFSGRQFPNYSSELNVNALELEDSALYLCASSFPQNTEAFFGQGTRLTVV.

The CDR3, as DNA: TGTGCCAGCAGTTTAGGGGCAGGGCGTAATTCACCCCTCCACTTT. It codes for CASSLGAGRNSPLHF. The rearrangement links TRBV27 to TRBJ1-6; D perhaps matches TRBD1 (5 bases). This CDR3 has 15 amino acids. The germline V and J ends were trimmed by 2 bases and 6 bases, with 11 bases remaining between them. Germline V lookup: CDR1 MNHEY, CDR2 SMNVEV (reference sequence).